In this sample, the clone carrying this T cell receptor beta chain turned up many times. Antigen: not known. Germline V gives CDR1 DFQATT, CDR2 SNEGSKA (reference sequence). Trimming cost V 2 bases and J 7 bases, with 9 bases left between them. The CDR3 has 12 amino acids. This entry is derived from a study of glioma-infiltrating T cells. Findings and limits, study-wide: Tissue-blood divergence was below expectation in non-neoplastic patients, above in gliomas.

The iRepertoire nested amplicon-rescue multiplex PCR amplified TCR alpha and beta CDR3s from RNA. In TCRdb, the multiplex PCR reads were re-called with MiXCR into one record per CDR3 protein. The sample carries roughly 120,000 distinct CDR3 sequences, less than 30% recorded once. Material for sequencing was glioma tissue, nonneoplastic brain tissue, or PBMCs (not recorded which). This rearrangement joins TRBV20-1 to TRBJ2-1, with a tentative D call TRBD1 (5 bases). The origin of this receptor is a human donor with low-grade glioma or glioblastoma, undergoing nonglioma brain surgery, or in good health (not recorded which). The CDR3 nucleotides read TGCAGTGCTAGAATCAGGGCTAATGAGCAGTTCTTC. Its protein product is CSARIRANEQFF.